A selection of T cell receptor beta chains follows, all from one sample in a study of shared clonotypes between healthy human individuals. TCRdb's table, derived via immunoSEQ multiplex PCR, lists solely in-frame clones and lacks some. Found here are about 2,100,000 clones, roughly 91% of them singletons; the top ten hold around 1.7%. The sequencing input was naive CD8+ T cells from PBMCs. The source is a young man in good health. Some clones in this sample may be carry-over from other donors' samples. CDR3s include the opening cysteine and the closing phenylalanine or tryptophan. Each record gives: J gene, V gene, clone size, D gene, CDR3 DNA, CDR3 protein. A D gene is named only where the DNA matches it firmly. Not all rows give a size; the values are once, few, many and, for expanded clones, a class.

>TRBJ2-7|TRBV30|.|.
TGTGCCTGGAGCCCCCCCTTAGCGAGAGTATCCTACGAGCAGTACTTC
CAWSPPLARVSYEQYF
>TRBJ1-4|TRBV21-1|.|.
TGTGCCAGCAGCAATAGGGACAGGGATAATGAAAAACTGTTTTTT
CASSNRDRDNEKLFF
>TRBJ2-6|TRBV27|.|.
TGTGCCAGCAGTTTAAGGTTTTCTGGGGCCAACGTCCTGACTTTC
CASSLRFSGANVLTF
>TRBJ1-2|TRBV7-8|.|.
TGTGCCAGCAGCGACCGAACCGAGACAGAAAATGGCTACACCTTC
CASSDRTETENGYTF
>TRBJ1-3|TRBV28|.|TRBD1
TGTGCCAGCAAGGGCCCGACAGGGTCTGGAAACACCATATATTTT
CASKGPTGSGNTIYF
>TRBJ2-7|TRBV13|.|TRBD2
TGTGCCAGCAGCCCAACCAGCGGGAGCTCCTACGAGCAGTACTTC
CASSPTSGSSYEQYF
>TRBJ2-7|TRBV2|once|.
TGTGCCAGCAGTCGGGACGCGTATGGCGAGCAGTACTTC
CASSRDAYGEQYF
>TRBJ2-2|TRBV19|.|.
TGTGCCAGTAGCCGCTTCGGGGAGCTGTTTTTT
CASSRFGELFF
>TRBJ2-7|TRBV4-1|once|TRBD2
TGCGCCAGCAGCCAGGAAATAGCGGGAAAAGGCGAGCAGTACTTC
CASSQEIAGKGEQYF
>TRBJ1-2|TRBV10-3|.|TRBD1
TGTGCCATCAACCCGACAGGGTGGGCAGATGGCTACACCTTC
CAINPTGWADGYTF
>TRBJ2-3|TRBV13|.|TRBD2
TGTGCCAGCAGTGAAACGGGAGGGGCAGATACGCAGTATTTT
CASSETGGADTQYF
>TRBJ2-3|TRBV11-2|.|TRBD1
TGTGCCAGCAGTCACCACAGGGGGGCAGACACAGATACGCAGTATTTT
CASSHHRGADTDTQYF
>TRBJ2-7|TRBV30|.|.
TGTGCCTGGAGAGGAGTGAGTGTCTACGTCGAGCAGTACTTC
CAWRGVSVYVEQYF
>TRBJ2-7|TRBV4-3|.|TRBD2
TGCGCCAGCAGCCAAGATCTGTTGGGGGTAGCGGGAGCCTACGAGCAGTACTTC
CASSQDLLGVAGAYEQYF
>TRBJ2-3|TRBV28|.|TRBD2
TGTGCCAGCGAAAATACTAGCGGGAGGGCCGAAGGCACAGATACGCAGTATTTT
CASENTSGRAEGTDTQYF
>TRBJ1-1|TRBV5-1|.|TRBD1
TGCGCCAGCAGCACAGGGGGCGAAGACACTGAAGCTTTCTTT
CASSTGGEDTEAFF
>TRBJ2-3|TRBV15|.|TRBD1
TGTGCCACCAGCAACGGACAGGGAAGGACAGATACGCAGTATTTT
CATSNGQGRTDTQYF
>TRBJ2-2|TRBV7-9|.|TRBD2
TGTGCCAGCAGCCGCGGACTAGCGGTGACCGGGGAGCTGTTTTTT
CASSRGLAVTGELFF
>TRBJ2-7|TRBV5-1|.|.
TGCGCCAGCAGCCCGGACAGAGGCCCCTACGAGCAGTACTTC
CASSPDRGPYEQYF
>TRBJ2-7|TRBV9|.|TRBD2
TGTGCCAGCAGCGCAGACCCAGGGACTAGCGGGAGCTACGAGCAGTACTTC
CASSADPGTSGSYEQYF
>TRBJ2-7|TRBV10-1|.|TRBD2
TGCGCCAGCAGTGAGGGGGCTAGCGGCTCCTACGAGCAGTACTTC
CASSEGASGSYEQYF
>TRBJ2-3|TRBV29-1|.|.
TGCAGCGTTTCAGGCACAGATACGCAGTATTTT
CSVSGTDTQYF
>TRBJ2-1|TRBV30|.|.
TGTGCCTGGAGCGCTAATACCCACAATGAGCAGTTCTTC
CAWSANTHNEQFF
>TRBJ1-1|TRBV12-5|.|.
TGTGCTAGTGGGGCCCTCCGGGCCCACACTGAAGCTTTCTTT
CASGALRAHTEAFF
>TRBJ2-7|TRBV21-1|.|.
TGTGCCAGCAGCAAAAGGAATGGCAGGGCGGGAGGCGGGCAGTACTTC
CASSKRNGRAGGGQYF